This T cell receptor beta chain was observed in a study of blood T cell repertoires in COVID-19. Study-level information: Both acute and convalescent COVID-19 samples were obtained from the United States, Italy and Spain.

In Seattle, patients joined the study during active infection and were tracked longitudinally. Clones were sequenced by immunoSEQ multiplex PCR, and TCRdb holds only the in-frame ones, with some missing. The sample includes roughly 480,000 clones, about 91% seen only once; the top ten take 0.9%. Per the germline V gene, CDR1 is MNHNS and CDR2 is SASEGT. With 2 bases removed from V and 2 bases from J, the gap between germline ends came to 16 bases. CDR3 length: 16 residues. This clone was seen only once. Specimen: peripheral blood. This receptor was obtained from a man younger than 35 with COVID-19, enrolled during active disease. This sequence joins TRBV6-1 and TRBJ2-7; perhaps TRBD2 as D (5 bases). CDR3 nucleotides: TGTGCCAGCAGTGAATTCTATACAGAGGGAGCCTACGAGCAGTACTTC. It encodes CASSEFYTEGAYEQYF.